This TCR beta chain is drawn from a study of blood T cell repertoires in COVID-19. At the level of the study: T cells, B-cell-depleted T cells, or PBMCs supplied cDNA or gDNA.

Only in-frame clones appear in the TCRdb table, and some are missing; sequencing was by immunoSEQ multiplex PCR. In the table there are fewer than 45,000 clones, roughly 80% of which are singletons. This CDR3 contains 14 residues. CDR1 is MNHNS and CDR2 is SASEGT in the germline V gene. Trimming cost V 3 bases and J 5 bases; bases outside gene matches: 0. The rearrangement links TRBV6-1 to TRBJ1-4; TRBD1 matches 10 bases. Sequencing was carried out using peripheral blood. The clonotype originates from a man aged 55 to 70 with active COVID-19. This chain's CDR3 is CASSEGQGNEKLFF. For the CDR3, the DNA is TGTGCCAGCAGTGAGGGACAGGGGAATGAAAAACTGTTTTTT.